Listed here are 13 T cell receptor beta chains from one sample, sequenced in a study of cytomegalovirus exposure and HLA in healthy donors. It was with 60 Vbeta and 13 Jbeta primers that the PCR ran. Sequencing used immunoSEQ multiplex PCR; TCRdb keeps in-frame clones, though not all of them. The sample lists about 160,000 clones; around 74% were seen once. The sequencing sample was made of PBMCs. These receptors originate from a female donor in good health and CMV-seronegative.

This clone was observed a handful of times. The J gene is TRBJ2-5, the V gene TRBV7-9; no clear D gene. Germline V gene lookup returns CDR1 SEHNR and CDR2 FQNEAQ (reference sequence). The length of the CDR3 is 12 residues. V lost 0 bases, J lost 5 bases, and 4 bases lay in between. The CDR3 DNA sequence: TGTGCCAGCAGCTTAGCGGCTGAGACCCAGTACTTC. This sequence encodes CASSLAAETQYF.

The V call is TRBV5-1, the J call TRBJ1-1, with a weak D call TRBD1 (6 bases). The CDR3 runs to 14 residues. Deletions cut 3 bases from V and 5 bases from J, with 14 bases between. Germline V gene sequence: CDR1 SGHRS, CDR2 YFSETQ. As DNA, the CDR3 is TGCGCCAGCAGCTGGGGCAGGGGCGAAACTGAAGCTTTCTTT. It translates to CASSWGRGETEAFF.

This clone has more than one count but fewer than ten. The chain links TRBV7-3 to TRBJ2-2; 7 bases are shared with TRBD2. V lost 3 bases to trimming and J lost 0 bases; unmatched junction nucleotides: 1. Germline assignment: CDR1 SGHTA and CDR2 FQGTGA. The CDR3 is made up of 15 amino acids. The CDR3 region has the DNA TGTGCCAGCAGCTTGGGGGGGACGAACACCGGGGAGCTGTTTTTT. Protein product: CASSLGGTNTGELFF.

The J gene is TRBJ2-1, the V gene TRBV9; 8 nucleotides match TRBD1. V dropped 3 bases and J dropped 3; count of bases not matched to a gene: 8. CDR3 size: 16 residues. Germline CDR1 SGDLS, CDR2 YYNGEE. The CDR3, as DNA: TGTGCCAGCAGCGCTGCCCGACAGGGGAACTACAATGAGCAGTTCTTC. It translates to CASSAARQGNYNEQFF. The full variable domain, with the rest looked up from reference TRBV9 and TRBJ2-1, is DSGVTQTPKHLITATGQRVTLRCSPRSGDLSVYWYQQSLDQGLQFLIQYYNGEERAKGNILERFSAQQFPDLHSELNLSSLELGDSALYFCASSAARQGNYNEQFFGPGTRLTVL.

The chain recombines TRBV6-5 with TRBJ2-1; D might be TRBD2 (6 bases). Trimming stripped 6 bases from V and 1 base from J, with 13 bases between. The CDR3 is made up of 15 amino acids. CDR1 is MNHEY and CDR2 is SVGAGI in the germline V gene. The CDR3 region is CASSLKSGSYNEQFF. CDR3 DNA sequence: TGTGCCAGCAGCCTCAAAAGCGGGTCCTACAATGAGCAGTTCTTC.

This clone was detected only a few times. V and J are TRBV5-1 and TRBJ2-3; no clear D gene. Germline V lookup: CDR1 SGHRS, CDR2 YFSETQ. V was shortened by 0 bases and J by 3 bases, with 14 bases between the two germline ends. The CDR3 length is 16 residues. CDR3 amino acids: CASSLVEKSGTDTQYF. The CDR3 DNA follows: TGCGCCAGCAGCTTGGTGGAGAAGTCCGGTACAGATACGCAGTATTTT.

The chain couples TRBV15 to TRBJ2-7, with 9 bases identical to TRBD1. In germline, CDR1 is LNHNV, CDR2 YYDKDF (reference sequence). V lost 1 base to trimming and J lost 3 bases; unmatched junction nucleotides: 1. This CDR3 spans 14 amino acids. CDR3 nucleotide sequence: TGTGCCACCAGCAGAGGGACAGGGGACTACGAGCAGTACTTC. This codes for CATSRGTGDYEQYF.

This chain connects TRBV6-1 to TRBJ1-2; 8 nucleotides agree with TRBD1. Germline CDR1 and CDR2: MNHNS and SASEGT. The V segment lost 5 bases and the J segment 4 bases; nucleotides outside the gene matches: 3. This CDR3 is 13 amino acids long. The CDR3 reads CASSPGGPYGYTF. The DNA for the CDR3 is TGTGCCAGCAGTCCAGGGGGCCCCTATGGCTACACCTTC.

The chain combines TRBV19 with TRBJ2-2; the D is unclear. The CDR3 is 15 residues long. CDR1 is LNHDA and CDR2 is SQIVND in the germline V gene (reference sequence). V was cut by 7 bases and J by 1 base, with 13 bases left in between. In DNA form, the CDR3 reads TGTGCCAGTAAGATGGCAACCAGGAACACCGGGGAGCTGTTTTTT. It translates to CASKMATRNTGELFF.

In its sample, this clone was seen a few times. CDR3 sequence reads: CASSGGTRRDTQYF. Here the CDR3 DNA reads TGTGCCAGCAGCGGTGGGACTAGGAGAGATACGCAGTATTTT. The rearrangement joins TRBV11-3 to TRBJ2-3, with 8 bases that match TRBD2. V shed 5 bases, J shed 5 bases, and the junction held 6 bases outside the gene matches. Germline lookup yields CDR1 SGHNT and CDR2 YENEEA. This CDR3 contains 14 residues.

In nucleotides, the CDR3 is TGTGCCAGCAGTTACTTGAGGGGGTCCCACTATGGCTACACCTTC. Translating it yields CASSYLRGSHYGYTF. The V gene is TRBV6-5, the J gene TRBJ1-2; a weak D match, TRBD1 (6 bases). Germline-derived CDR1 and CDR2 are MNHEY and SVGAGI. The CDR3 sequence is 15 residues long. The ends were cut back, 1 base at V and 3 bases at J, with 12 bases in the middle.

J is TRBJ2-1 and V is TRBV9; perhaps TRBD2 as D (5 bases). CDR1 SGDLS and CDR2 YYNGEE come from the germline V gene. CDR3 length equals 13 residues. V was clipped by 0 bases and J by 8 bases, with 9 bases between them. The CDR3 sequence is CASSVAARDEQFF. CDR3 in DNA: TGTGCCAGCAGCGTAGCTGCGCGGGATGAGCAGTTCTTC.

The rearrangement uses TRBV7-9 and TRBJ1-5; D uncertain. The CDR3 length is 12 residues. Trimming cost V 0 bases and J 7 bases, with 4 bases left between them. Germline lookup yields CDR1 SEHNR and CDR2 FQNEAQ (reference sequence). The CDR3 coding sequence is TGTGCCAGCAGCTTAGCACACCAGCCCCAGCATTTT. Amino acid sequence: CASSLAHQPQHF.